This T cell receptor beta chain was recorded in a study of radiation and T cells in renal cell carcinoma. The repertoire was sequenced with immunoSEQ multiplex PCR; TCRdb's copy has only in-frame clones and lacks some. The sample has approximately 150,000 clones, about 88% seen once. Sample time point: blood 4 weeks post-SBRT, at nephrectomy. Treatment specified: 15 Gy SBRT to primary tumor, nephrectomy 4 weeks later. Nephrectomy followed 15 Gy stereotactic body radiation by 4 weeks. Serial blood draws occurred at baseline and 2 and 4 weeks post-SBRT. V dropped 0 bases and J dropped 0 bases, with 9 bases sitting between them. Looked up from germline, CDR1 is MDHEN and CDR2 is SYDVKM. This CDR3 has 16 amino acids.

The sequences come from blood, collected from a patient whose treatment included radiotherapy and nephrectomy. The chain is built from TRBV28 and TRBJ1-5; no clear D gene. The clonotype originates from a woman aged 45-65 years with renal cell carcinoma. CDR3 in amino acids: CASSLWASYSNQPQHF. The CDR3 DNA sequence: TGTGCCAGCAGTTTATGGGCCAGTTATAGCAATCAGCCCCAGCATTTT.